The TCR beta chain described here comes from a study of T cell repertoires in cytomegalovirus infection (dated by TCRdb to about 2019). General notes on the study: Peptide stimulations targeted recently identified HLA-C-restricted CMV epitopes, whose presentation resists viral immunomodulation, together with well-studied HLA-B-restricted epitopes. Donor HLA type was relevant to the analysis, as public TCR beta signatures indicated carriage of CMV infection together with the matching HLA type.

The sample was run on an Illumina HiSeq 1500. The public reads were reanalyzed by TCRdb: fastp trimming at Q25, MiXCR alignment, in-frame beta chains only. Each entry is one CDR3 protein sequence, shown with its most common DNA and genes. This sample comprises approximately 110,000 distinct CDR3 sequences, less than 55% of them detected only once. Jointly, the top ten make up about 76% of the sample. The germline ends are 18 bases apart after V is trimmed by 2 bases and J by 4 bases. From cysteine to phenylalanine, the CDR3 is 17 amino acids long. The entry retains the CDR3 DNA only, 51 bases that are in frame from base 1. CDR1 SGHAT and CDR2 FQNNGV were looked up in the germline V gene. General conclusions and limits of the study: In both this cohort and an independent cohort of 352 donors, the cumulative frequency of public TCR beta family members distinguished carriers of CMV infection plus the relevant HLA type. In the ex vivo response, HLA-C-restricted CMV-specific TCR beta clonotypes were dominant, and in two of eight donors the single most frequent clonotype came from this HLA-C-restricted group.

Explained via the paper, the treatment or condition label denotes: in vitro stimulation with specific CMV peptide epitopes to enrich CMV-specific T cells. About this clonotype itself: The antigen this receptor binds is unknown. Base qualities are not at hand, and no much larger clone is one base apart.

The chain joins TRBV11-2 to TRBJ2-1, with no confidently assigned D gene. Sequenced material: CD8+ T cells from cultured PBMCs, taken from culture after CMV antigen stimulation. The sequence was obtained from a human donor in good health (CMV status not recorded). Some clones in this sample may be carry-over from other donors' samples. CDR3 protein: CASSLYHGPNMYNEQFF. The DNA sequence follows: TGTGCCAGCAGCTTATATCATGGGCCGAATATGTACAATGAGCAGTTCTTC.